A selection of T cell receptor beta chains follows, all from one sample in a study of OX40 agonist ivuxolimab in advanced cancers. Profiling relied on immunoSEQ multiplex PCR, and the TCRdb table lists in-frame clones only, not all of them. The data hold some 44,000 clones, with roughly four fifths observed a single time. Sequences were derived from CD4+ or CD8+ T cells sorted from blood, sampled in a trial of the OX40 agonist ivuxolimab. The receptors derive from an adult with an advanced solid tumor such as melanoma, head and neck, liver or kidney cancer. Both conserved end residues are part of each CDR3. D genes are given only for firm matches. Expanded clones are given a class, and other clones once, few, many or no size at all.

clone_size	j_call	v_call	d_call	cdr3_aa	cdr3_nt
NA	TRBJ2-7	TRBV27	NA	CASSLGQVRNEQYF	TGTGCCAGCAGCCTGGGGCAGGTCAGGAACGAGCAGTACTTC
once	TRBJ2-7	TRBV27	NA	CASSLGRSYEQYF	TGTGCCAGCAGTCTGGGCCGCAGCTACGAGCAGTACTTC
NA	TRBJ2-1	TRBV9	TRBD2	CASSMSHGAGTSITEQFF	TGTGCCAGCAGTATGTCCCACGGCGCCGGGACTAGTATCACTGAGCAGTTCTTC
NA	TRBJ2-5	TRBV7-9	NA	CASSLDSGAGLETQYF	TGTGCCAGCAGCTTAGATTCCGGGGCGGGTCTTGAGACCCAGTACTTC
NA	TRBJ2-7	TRBV6-1	TRBD1	CASHERGQGNEQYF	TGTGCCAGCCATGAAAGGGGACAGGGTAACGAGCAGTACTTC
NA	TRBJ2-3	TRBV5-4	TRBD2	CASSTGGRTSTDTQYF	TGTGCCAGCAGCACGGGCGGGAGAACTAGCACAGATACGCAGTATTTT
NA	TRBJ2-1	TRBV27	TRBD2	CASRSLAVYNEQFF	TGTGCCAGCAGGTCACTAGCGGTTTACAATGAGCAGTTCTTC
NA	TRBJ1-6	TRBV7-8	NA	CASSPSAAGLNSPLHF	TGTGCCAGCAGCCCATCGGCCGCAGGGCTGAATTCACCCCTCCACTTT
once	TRBJ1-6	TRBV28	NA	CASSDSYGGGSPLHF	TGTGCCAGCAGTGACTCTTATGGGGGTGGTTCACCCCTCCACTTT
few	TRBJ1-1	TRBV9	NA	CASSVGGTTEAFF	TGTGCCAGCAGCGTAGGGGGTACCACTGAAGCTTTCTTT
NA	TRBJ1-1	TRBV7-2	NA	CASSPRPDSGAEAFF	TGTGCCAGCAGCCCAAGACCCGACTCGGGGGCTGAAGCTTTCTTT
NA	TRBJ2-1	TRBV11-1	NA	CASSSGTGGYNEQFF	TGTGCCAGCAGCTCAGGGACTGGTGGGTACAATGAGCAGTTCTTC
NA	TRBJ2-1	TRBV9	TRBD2	CASSVRLAGGHGYNEQFF	TGTGCCAGCAGCGTGAGACTAGCGGGAGGGCATGGGTACAATGAGCAGTTCTTC
NA	TRBJ2-7	TRBV9	TRBD2	CASSLNSGSTYEQYF	TGTGCCAGCAGCCTCAATAGCGGGAGTACGTACGAGCAGTACTTC
NA	TRBJ1-2	TRBV30	NA	CAWSSGKYGYTF	TGTGCCTGGTCGTCGGGGAAGTATGGCTACACCTTC
NA	TRBJ1-2	TRBV23-1	NA	CASSPDNYGYTF	TGCGCCAGCAGTCCCGACAACTATGGCTACACCTTC
NA	TRBJ2-1	TRBV5-1	NA	CASSKNNEQFF	TGCGCCAGCAGCAAAAACAATGAGCAGTTCTTC
NA	TRBJ2-6	TRBV7-9	NA	CASSPPLGRGEGANVLTF	TGTGCCAGCAGCCCCCCCCTAGGGAGGGGGGAAGGGGCCAACGTCCTGACTTTC
NA	TRBJ1-6	TRBV7-3	NA	CASSLTTNSPLHF	TGTGCCAGCAGCTTGACAACGAATTCACCCCTCCACTTT
NA	TRBJ2-7	TRBV27	TRBD1	CASSKTGGYEQYF	TGTGCCAGCAGCAAGACAGGGGGCTACGAGCAGTACTTC
NA	TRBJ2-3	TRBV19	TRBD1	CASSLQGQVPTDTQYF	TGTGCCAGTAGTCTCCAGGGACAGGTTCCCACAGATACGCAGTATTTT
NA	TRBJ1-3	TRBV6-4	NA	CASSDVRQDSPHTIYF	TGTGCCAGCAGTGACGTTCGACAGGATTCACCGCACACCATATATTTT
NA	TRBJ2-2	TRBV7-2	TRBD1	CASSFGQGVPNTGELFF	TGTGCCAGCAGCTTTGGGCAGGGGGTACCGAACACCGGGGAGCTGTTTTTT
NA	TRBJ2-2	TRBV6-6	NA	CASRENRDTTGELFF	TGTGCCAGCAGGGAAAACCGGGACACCACCGGGGAGCTGTTTTTT
NA	TRBJ2-3	TRBV27	NA	CASSLRDPSTDTQYF	TGTGCCAGCAGTTTACGGGACCCTTCCACAGATACGCAGTATTTT
once	TRBJ1-1	TRBV27	NA	CASSPQGTEAFF	TGTGCCAGCAGCCCACAGGGCACTGAAGCTTTCTTT
NA	TRBJ1-6	TRBV6-5	NA	CASSYEDGRNSPLHF	TGTGCCAGCAGTTACGAGGACGGACGAAATTCACCCCTCCACTTT
NA	TRBJ2-2	TRBV6-5	TRBD2	CASSYRLAGGTGELFF	TGTGCCAGCAGTTACAGACTAGCGGGAGGCACCGGGGAGCTGTTTTTT
NA	TRBJ1-2	TRBV13	NA	CASSLGTGHDVSYGYTF	TGTGCCAGCAGCTTAGGTACGGGACACGACGTCTCCTATGGCTACACCTTC
NA	TRBJ1-2	TRBV6-5	NA	CASTVGGGNYGYTF	TGTGCCAGCACCGTCGGCGGGGGTAACTATGGCTACACCTTC
once	TRBJ2-7	TRBV7-7	NA	CASSLRGSYEQYF	TGTGCCAGCAGCTTGCGAGGGTCCTACGAGCAGTACTTC